This T cell receptor (beta chain) came from a study of blood T cell repertoires in COVID-19. As for the study in general: Acute and convalescent COVID-19 samples came from the United States, Italy and Spain.

The V gene end was trimmed by 2 bases and the J gene end by 10 bases; junction bases not matched to a gene: 6. The CDR3 runs 14 residues. In germline, CDR1 is MNHEY, CDR2 SVGAGI. How the authors handled the data: Quantification of nucleated cells was approximated via reference gene primer amplification. Only in-frame clones appear in the TCRdb table, and some are missing; sequencing was by immunoSEQ multiplex PCR. That table is the source of V, J and clone size, and D and trimming were worked out from the DNA. This table has about 140,000 clones, roughly 84% appearing once. Followed longitudinally, the Seattle patients had been enrolled during active infection.

This clonotype was obtained from a man under 40 with COVID-19, enrolled during active disease. The chain carries TRBV6-5 and TRBJ2-2; the match to TRBD1 covers 8 bases. Sequenced material: peripheral blood. Written as DNA, the CDR3 is TGTGCCAGCAGTTACCGGCAGGGGGCGACGGAGCTGTTTTTT. Its translation: CASSYRQGATELFF.